These T cell receptor beta chains were read from a single sample in a study of metastatic and nonmetastatic thyroid tumors. MiXCR reprocessed the PCR reads for TCRdb. The repertoire holds roughly 61,000 clones, with just over 4% as singletons. Material for sequencing was blood. The receptors shown here come from a female donor with papillary thyroid cancer or a benign thyroid nodule (not recorded which). Some clones in this sample may be carry-over from other donors' samples. The CDR3 runs from the conserved cysteine through the conserved F or W. D genes are given only for firm matches. Clone size is shown for a subset of rows, as once, few, many or a class of expanded clone.

14	TRBJ2-7	.	.	TRBV6-2/TRBV6-3	TGTGCCAGCAGTTACTCTCCACCCGGCAGCGAGCAGTATTTC	CASSYSPPGSEQYF
16	TRBJ2-3	TRBD2	many	TRBV2	TGTGCCAGCAGTGATGCGGGAGGGGGGGGCACAGATACGCAGTATTTT	CASSDAGGGGTDTQYF
15	TRBJ2-3	.	many	TRBV12-3/TRBV12-4	TGTGCCAGCAGTTTGCAGGGGCACTCGACAGATACGCAGTATTTT	CASSLQGHSTDTQYF
18	TRBJ2-3	TRBD2	.	TRBV24-1	TGTACCACCAGTTATGCTAGCGGGAGGGCCGCATACATAGATACGCAGTATTTT	CTTSYASGRAAYIDTQYF
16	TRBJ2-7	.	few	TRBV20-1	TGCAGTGCTAGCGCTCGCGAGGGGGTCCAAACCTACGAGCAGTACTTC	CSASAREGVQTYEQYF
13	TRBJ2-1	.	many	TRBV10-3	TGTGCCATCGGGGAGAGGTCAGACAATGAGCAGTTCTTC	CAIGERSDNEQFF
14	TRBJ1-1	.	.	TRBV6-1	TGTGCCAGCAGTGAACAGGGGAGTGACACTGAAGCTTTCTTT	CASSEQGSDTEAFF
14	TRBJ2-3	.	.	TRBV6-1	TGTGCCAGCAAAATGTCATTCTGGGCAGATACGCAGTATTTT	CASKMSFWADTQYF
14	TRBJ1-2	.	few	TRBV28	TGTGCCAGCAGTTTATCGGCAGCTGGCTATGGCTACACCTTC	CASSLSAAGYGYTF
14	TRBJ1-5	.	many	TRBV20-1	TGCAGTGCTAGCCCAGGGCGAGGCAATCAGCCCCAGCATTTT	CSASPGRGNQPQHF
14	TRBJ1-6	TRBD1	few	TRBV5-1	TGCGCCAGCAGCTCGGACAGGAGCGGTTCACCCCTCCACTTT	CASSSDRSGSPLHF
15	TRBJ2-3	.	many	TRBV6-2/TRBV6-3	TGTGCCAGCAGGGCTGTACGGGCACGCACAGATACGCAGTATTTT	CASRAVRARTDTQYF
15	TRBJ1-1	.	few	TRBV4-1	TGCGCCAGCAGCCAAGAACCGGGGGCGAACACTGAAGCTTTCTTT	CASSQEPGANTEAFF
13	TRBJ2-7	TRBD2	many	TRBV20-1	TGCAGTGCTAGCAAGGCTAGCGGGACCGAGCAGTACTTC	CSASKASGTEQYF
15	TRBJ1-1	.	many	TRBV27	TGTGCCAGCAGTTGGAAGGGACCCCTAGAAACTGAAGCTTTCTTT	CASSWKGPLETEAFF
15	TRBJ1-2	.	many	TRBV5-1	TGCGCCAGCAGCTTGGAATGGGGGGGAAAAGGGGGCTACACCTTC	CASSLEWGGKGGYTF
12	TRBJ2-1	.	.	TRBV7-9	TGTGCCAGCATCTCGAAGAGGTATGAGCAGTTCTTC	CASISKRYEQFF
15	TRBJ1-1	.	few	TRBV18	TGTGCCAGCTCACCAGGGCCGACGCGGTGGGCTGAAGCTTTCTTT	CASSPGPTRWAEAFF
15	TRBJ2-6	.	.	TRBV2	TGTGCCAGCAGTGAATATACTTCTGGGGCCAACGTCCTGACTTTC	CASSEYTSGANVLTF
14	TRBJ1-2	.	many	TRBV13	TGTGCCAGCAGAACCAGGGATGCCCCAACTGGCTACACCTTC	CASRTRDAPTGYTF
16	TRBJ2-1	.	many	TRBV5-1	TGCGCCAGCAGCTTGGAAGGCGAGAGCTCCTACAATGAGCAGTTCTTC	CASSLEGESSYNEQFF
13	TRBJ2-5	TRBD2	many	TRBV13	TGTGCCAGCAGCCAAGCGGGAGCGGAGACCCAGTACTTC	CASSQAGAETQYF
16	TRBJ2-3	.	many	TRBV20-1	TGCAGTGCGACTAATACGGCACACCCTGGCCTTGATACGCAGTATTTT	CSATNTAHPGLDTQYF
17	TRBJ1-3	.	.	TRBV6-5	TGTGCCAGCAGTTACTCGTCAGGGACCGGCTCTGGAAACACCATATATTTT	CASSYSSGTGSGNTIYF
12	TRBJ2-7	.	few	TRBV28	TGTGCCAGCAAAAAGGCTTTTTCCCAGCAGTACTTC	CASKKAFSQQYF
14	TRBJ2-7	.	many	TRBV11-2	TGTGCCAGCAGCTTAGGTGGGGTGGGCTACGAGCAGTACTTC	CASSLGGVGYEQYF
14	TRBJ2-7	.	many	TRBV2	TGTGCCAGCGCTAGGGGGGTAGGGTCCTACGAGCAGTACTTC	CASARGVGSYEQYF
17	TRBJ1-5	TRBD1	many	TRBV28	TGTGCCAGCAGTCCGGACAGGGGGCTATCGATAAATCAGCCCCAGCATTTT	CASSPDRGLSINQPQHF
12	TRBJ2-2	.	many	TRBV12-3/TRBV12-4	TGTGCCAGCAGCCAGAACACCGGGGAGCTGTTTTTT	CASSQNTGELFF
14	TRBJ1-1	TRBD1	many	TRBV7-9	TGTGCCAGCAGCCTCACGACAGGGCTCACTGAAGCTTTCTTT	CASSLTTGLTEAFF
14	TRBJ2-1	TRBD2	large	TRBV6-1	TGTGCCAGCAGTGAAAGGGGACTACATGATGAGCAGTTCTTC	CASSERGLHDEQFF
12	TRBJ1-3	.	many	TRBV12-3/TRBV12-4	TGTGCCAGCAGTTCACCCCGAAACACCATATATTTT	CASSSPRNTIYF
14	TRBJ2-5	.	.	TRBV18	TGTGCCAGCTCAATGGGGCAGGGCCAAGAGACCCAGTACTTC	CASSMGQGQETQYF
15	TRBJ1-1	.	few	TRBV28	TGTGCCAGCAGTCCTAGGCCGGGGGCAGTCACTGAAGCTTTCTTT	CASSPRPGAVTEAFF
14	TRBJ1-1	TRBD1	few	TRBV28	TGTGCCAGCAGTTTGCACAGGGGGCTAACTGAAGCTTTCTTT	CASSLHRGLTEAFF
14	TRBJ2-5	TRBD2	many	TRBV28	TGTGCCAGCAGTGGGGCGGGAGTAGGGGAGACCCAGTACTTC	CASSGAGVGETQYF
14	TRBJ2-6	.	many	TRBV6-2/TRBV6-3	TGTGCCAGCAGTTACAACTCTGGGGCCAACGTCCTGACTTTC	CASSYNSGANVLTF
11	TRBJ2-7	.	many	TRBV28	TGTGCCAGCGGCCCTCATGGCGGGCAGTACTTC	CASGPHGGQYF
15	TRBJ1-6	TRBD1	many	TRBV20-1	TGCAGTGCTAGGGGGAGGGGGCGGAATAATTCACCCCTCCACTTT	CSARGRGRNNSPLHF
15	TRBJ1-2	TRBD1	.	TRBV12-3/TRBV12-4	TGTGCCAGCATTTTGTCAGACAGGGGGATGGAGGGCTACACCTTC	CASILSDRGMEGYTF
15	TRBJ2-4	TRBD1	many	TRBV2	TGTGCCAGCAGTGGGGGACAGGGGGCCAGAAACATTCAGTACTTC	CASSGGQGARNIQYF